This T cell receptor (beta chain) was recovered during a study of T-cell memory formation after mild COVID-19. Study results and caveats: Largely, contracting CD4+ clones fell within CM and EM, and contracting CD8+ clones within EMRA. While clones contracting from day 15 to 85 were balanced between CD4 and CD8, later expanders leaned CD4+. That cross-reactive memory joined was suggested by some responding clones appearing in pre-infection memory.

The CDR3 length is 16 residues. The trim removed 1 base at V and 4 bases at J, leaving 4 bases unmatched. Germline loops: CDR1 MGHRA, CDR2 YSYEKL. A remark on this clonotype: As yet, its antigen is unknown.

5'RACE, which relied on constant-segment primers, yielded TCR alpha and TCR beta cDNA libraries carrying sample barcodes and UMIs. TCRdb re-analysed the 5' RACE reads in MiXCR, keeping a single row per CDR3 protein. Here the sample spans about 140,000 distinct CDR3 sequences, 14% to 15% being singletons. The specimen was PBMCs or a T cell subset sorted from them (not recorded which). This chain uses TRBV4-1 with TRBJ2-1; 10 bases line up with TRBD2. The source of this sequence is an adult woman who had mild COVID-19 (a few samples of this study predate the infection). Cell type and time point are not known. The CDR3 bases are TGCGCCAGCAGCCAAGCCACTAGCGGGGTTTACAATGAGCAGTTCTTC. Residues: CASSQATSGVYNEQFF.